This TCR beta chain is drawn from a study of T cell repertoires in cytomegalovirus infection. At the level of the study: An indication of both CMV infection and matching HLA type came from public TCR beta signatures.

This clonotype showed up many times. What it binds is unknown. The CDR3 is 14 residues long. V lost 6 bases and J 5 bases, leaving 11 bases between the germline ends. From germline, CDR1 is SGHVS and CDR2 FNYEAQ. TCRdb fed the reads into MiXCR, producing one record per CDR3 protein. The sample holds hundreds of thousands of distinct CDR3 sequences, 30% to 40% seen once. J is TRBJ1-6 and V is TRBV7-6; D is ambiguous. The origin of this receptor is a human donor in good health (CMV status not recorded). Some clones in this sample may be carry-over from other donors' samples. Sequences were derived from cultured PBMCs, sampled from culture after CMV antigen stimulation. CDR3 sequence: CASSSWRDNSPLHF. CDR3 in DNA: TGTGCCAGCAGTTCCTGGAGAGATAATTCACCCCTCCACTTT.